This T cell receptor (beta chain) came from a study of patients and donors after allogeneic stem cell transplantation. MiXCR was run by TCRdb on the RT-PCR reads, yielding one entry per CDR3 protein. This table has approximately 150,000 distinct CDR3 sequences, 24% appearing once. Germline values: CDR1 ENHRY, CDR2 SYGVKD. The CDR3 runs 13 residues. V gave up 3 bases and J gave up 3 bases, with 8 bases separating them. This clonotype appeared many times. The V gene is TRBV10-3, the J gene TRBJ1-1; possible D gene TRBD1, 5 bases. Input material: blood, either unsorted or a sorted T cell fraction (not recorded which). The clonotype comes from a human donor who was either an allogeneic HSCT recipient or a stem cell or donor lymphocyte infusion donor (not recorded which). It is not recorded whose cells these are; they may come from a transplant donor. This CDR3 reads CAISDRVDTEAFF. The CDR3 DNA follows: TGTGCCATCAGTGACAGGGTAGACACTGAAGCTTTCTTT.